The 19 T cell receptor beta chains below all came from one sample that was sequenced in a study of T cells after posttransplantation cyclophosphamide. Here immunoSEQ multiplex PCR was the method, and the copy in TCRdb shows in-frame clones only, minus some. Sampling found 40,000 to 60,000 clones, none seen once. The material sequenced was PBMCs. The receptor set was obtained from a man aged 35 to 55 in good health, CMV-negative, and a related stem cell transplant donor.

This clone was recorded many times. V usage is TRBV7-3 and J usage is TRBJ2-1, with 9 bases aligning to TRBD2. Per germline, CDR1 SGHTA and CDR2 FQGTGA. Trimming took 5 bases from V and 8 from J; bases not matched to a gene: 13. The CDR3 loop spans 16 amino acids. The CDR3 nucleotides are TGTGCCAGCAGCCCGACCCCGGTTAGCGGGAGCCATGAGCAGTTCTTC. This translates into CASSPTPVSGSHEQFF.

This clone was seen at least ten times. This chain joins TRBV28 and TRBJ2-7, with 7 nucleotides matching TRBD2. The CDR3 extends over 14 amino acids. Per the germline V gene, CDR1 is MDHEN and CDR2 is SYDVKM. Trimming at V came to 5 bases and at J to 0 bases, leaving 4 bases not matched to a gene. CDR3 region: CASSALANSYEQYF. The CDR3 DNA follows: TGTGCCAGCAGTGCACTAGCGAACTCCTACGAGCAGTACTTC.

This clone was counted ten times or more. CDR3 sequence: CASSLAGDSYGYTF. The DNA for the CDR3 is TGTGCCAGCAGTTTAGCAGGGGATAGCTATGGCTACACCTTC. J is TRBJ1-2 and V is TRBV27, with D possibly TRBD1 on 6 matching bases. Looked up from germline, CDR1 is MNHEY and CDR2 is SMNVEV (reference sequence). This CDR3 spans 14 amino acids. V was shortened by 2 bases and J by 4 bases, with 11 bases between the two germline ends.

There are many counts of this clone. The gene calls are TRBV21-1 and TRBJ2-7; TRBD2, the table's D call, lacks a check against the DNA. TRBV21-1 is annotated as a pseudogene. The CDR3 spans 13 residues. CDR3 region: CASSRGGSYEQYF. Written as DNA, the CDR3 is TGTGCCAGCAGCAGGGGGGGCTCCTACGAGCAGTACTTC.

In this sample, this clone turned up many times. The chain carries TRBV29-1 and TRBJ1-2; 10 bases map to TRBD1. The CDR3 loop spans 14 amino acids. Germline-derived CDR1 and CDR2 are SQVTM and ANQGSEA. The J segment lost 4 bases and the V segment lost 6 bases, leaving 8 bases of the junction unmatched. CDR3: CSVLTGGDPYGYTF. The CDR3, as DNA: TGCAGCGTCCTGACAGGGGGCGATCCCTATGGCTACACCTTC.

This clone came up many times. V usage is TRBV28 and J usage is TRBJ2-7; 8 nucleotides align to TRBD2. CDR3 length equals 14 residues. Trimming took 4 bases from V and 3 from J; bases not matched to a gene: 5. Germline V lookup: CDR1 MDHEN, CDR2 SYDVKM. For the CDR3, the DNA is TGTGCCAGCAGTTCTAGCGGGTCCCGCTACGAGCAGTACTTC. It yields the protein CASSSSGSRYEQYF.

This clone was seen ten or more times. The V call is TRBV2, the J call TRBJ1-1; 7 bases fit TRBD1. V was pared by 2 bases and J by 4 bases, with 7 bases of the junction left unmatched. This CDR3 has 15 residues. Looked up from germline, CDR1 is SNHLY and CDR2 is FYNNEI. The CDR3 coding sequence is TGTGCCAGCAGTGAAAGGCAGGGGGTCTTCACTGAAGCTTTCTTT. Encoded protein: CASSERQGVFTEAFF.

This clone was counted at least ten times. The J gene is TRBJ1-4, the V gene TRBV9; D might be TRBD1 (5 bases). V was cut by 3 bases and J by 8 bases, with 14 bases left in between. The germline CDR1 and CDR2 sequences are SGDLS and YYNGEE. The CDR3 has 14 amino acids. The CDR3, as DNA: TGTGCCAGCAGCGGGGGCGCGAATCAAGAAAAACTGTTTTTT. Translating gives CASSGGANQEKLFF.

In its sample, this clone was seen many times. V is TRBV28 and J is TRBJ1-4; TRBD1 aligns across 7 bases. Germline trimming cut 3 bases from V and 7 bases from J; bases unmatched to any gene: 8. The V gene's germline CDR1 is MDHEN and CDR2 SYDVKM. This CDR3 has 15 residues. The CDR3: CASSFEGGASEKLFF. DNA for the CDR3: TGTGCCAGCAGTTTTGAAGGGGGCGCGAGTGAAAAACTGTTTTTT.

This clone was detected ten times or more. The rearrangement joins TRBV2 to TRBJ2-3; a possible D gene is TRBD2 (6 bases). Per the germline V gene, CDR1 is SNHLY and CDR2 is FYNNEI. The length of the CDR3 is 13 residues. The ends were cut back, 7 bases at V and 0 bases at J, with 8 bases in the middle. CDR3 residues: CASNRGSTDTQYF. The CDR3 DNA follows: TGTGCCAGCAATCGGGGGAGCACAGATACGCAGTATTTT.

This clone was seen at least ten times. V usage is TRBV4-3 and J usage is TRBJ1-2; D remains ambiguous. V was pared by 0 bases and J by 3 bases, with 11 bases between. The germline gives CDR1 LGHNA, CDR2 YSLEER. The CDR3 is 15 residues long. Here the CDR3 reads CASSQDPGSDYGYTF. CDR3 DNA sequence: TGCGCCAGCAGCCAAGATCCGGGGAGCGACTATGGCTACACCTTC.

In its sample, this clone was seen many times. The rearrangement links TRBV30 to TRBJ2-7, with TRBD2 matching over 12 bases. Trimming took 1 base from V and 7 from J; bases not matched to a gene: 14. The CDR3 loop spans 17 amino acids. CDR1 and CDR2 (germline): GTSNPN, SVGIG (reference sequence). Here the CDR3 reads CAWSGVRGLAGSWEQYF. The CDR3 region has the DNA TGTGCCTGGAGTGGGGTTCGTGGACTAGCGGGATCATGGGAGCAGTACTTC.

This clone showed up many times. The chain carries TRBV28 and TRBJ2-5, with 12 bases lining up with TRBD2. This CDR3 is built from 19 residues. V gave up 0 bases and J gave up 5 bases; unmatched junction bases: 13. Germline V lookup: CDR1 MDHEN, CDR2 SYDVKM. The CDR3: CASSLWVLAGGRARETQYF. The CDR3 coding sequence is TGTGCCAGCAGTTTATGGGTCCTAGCGGGAGGGCGGGCGAGGGAGACCCAGTACTTC.

This clone was recorded at least ten times. The chain uses TRBV28 and TRBJ1-5; D is perhaps TRBD1 (5 bases). Germline CDR1 MDHEN, CDR2 SYDVKM. Trimming pared 7 bases from V and 1 base from J, leaving 14 bases between. The CDR3 length is 15 residues. The CDR3 region is CASKLSGMSNQPQHF. The CDR3 bases are TGTGCCAGCAAACTCTCAGGGATGAGCAATCAGCCCCAGCATTTT.

This clone has a handful of counts. This sequence joins TRBV4-2 and TRBJ2-2; D remains unclear. CDR3 length: 15 residues. Between the trimmed V and J ends, which lost 4 bases and 8 bases, there was a span of 17 bases. Germline assignment: CDR1 LGHNA and CDR2 YNFKEQ. The CDR3 region has the DNA TGTGCCAGCAGCCCGCCTGGGCCAAAGTGGGGGGAGCTGTTTTTT. Amino acids: CASSPPGPKWGELFF.

This clone was seen many times. The rearrangement links TRBV29-1 to TRBJ2-7; 9 positions match TRBD1. The CDR3 contains 11 residues. Germline V CDR1 and CDR2: SQVTM, ANQGSEA. Trimming took 7 bases from V and 4 from J; bases not matched to a gene: 2. The CDR3 sequence: CSAGTGYEQYF. The CDR3 DNA sequence: TGCAGCGCTGGGACAGGGTACGAGCAGTACTTC.

This clone was recorded many times. The rearrangement links TRBV7-8 to TRBJ2-2; D is perhaps TRBD2 (5 bases). Trimming removed 0 bases at V and 8 bases at J, with 10 bases between. Germline V gene data show CDR1 as SGHVS and CDR2 as FQNEAQ. The CDR3 runs to 14 residues. CDR3 loop: CASSLAGIWGELFF. For the CDR3, the DNA is TGTGCCAGCAGCTTAGCCGGGATATGGGGGGAGCTGTTTTTT.

This clone has at least ten counts. The V call is TRBV7-2, the J call TRBJ2-7; 7 bases line up with TRBD2. The V gene end was trimmed by 1 base and the J gene end by 5 bases; junction bases not matched to a gene: 8. The CDR3 extends over 15 amino acids. The germline CDR1 and CDR2 sequences are SGHTA and FQGNSA. The CDR3 loop is CASSLGSSGVNEQYF. The DNA of the CDR3 is TGTGCCAGCAGCTTAGGTTCGAGCGGGGTCAACGAGCAGTACTTC.

The rearrangement links TRBV7-9 to TRBJ1-1; TRBD1 might be the D (6 bases). This CDR3 contains 15 residues. V was shortened by 4 bases and J by 1 base, with 13 bases between the two germline ends. Looked up from germline, CDR1 is SEHNR and CDR2 is FQNEAQ (reference sequence). The CDR3 coding sequence is TGTGCCAGCAGCTGGGGGGGGCTACCGAACACTGAAGCTTTCTTT. Its protein is CASSWGGLPNTEAFF.